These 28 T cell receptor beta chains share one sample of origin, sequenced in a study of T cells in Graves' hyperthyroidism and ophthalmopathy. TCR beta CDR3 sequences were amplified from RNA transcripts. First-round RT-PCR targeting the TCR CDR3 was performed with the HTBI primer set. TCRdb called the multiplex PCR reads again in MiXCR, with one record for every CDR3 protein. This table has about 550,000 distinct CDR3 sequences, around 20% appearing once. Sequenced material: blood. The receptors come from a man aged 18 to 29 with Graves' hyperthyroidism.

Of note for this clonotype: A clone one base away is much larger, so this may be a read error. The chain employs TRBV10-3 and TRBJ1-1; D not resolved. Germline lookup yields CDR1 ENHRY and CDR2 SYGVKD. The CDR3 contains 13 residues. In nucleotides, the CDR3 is TGTGCCATCAGTGAGTCTCGCCCAGCTGAAGCTTGCTTT. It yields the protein CAISESRPAEACF.

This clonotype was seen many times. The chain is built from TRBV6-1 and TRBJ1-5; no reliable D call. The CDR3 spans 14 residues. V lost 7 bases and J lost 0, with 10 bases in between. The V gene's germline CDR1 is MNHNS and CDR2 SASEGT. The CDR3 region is CASMTLYSNQPQHF. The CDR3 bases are TGTGCCAGCATGACACTTTATAGCAATCAGCCCCAGCATTTT.

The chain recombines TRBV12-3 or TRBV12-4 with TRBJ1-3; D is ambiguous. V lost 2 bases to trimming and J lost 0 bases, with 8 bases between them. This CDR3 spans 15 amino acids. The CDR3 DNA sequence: TGTGCCAGCAGTTTAAACACGATCTCTGGAAACACCATATATTTT. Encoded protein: CASSLNTISGNTIYF.

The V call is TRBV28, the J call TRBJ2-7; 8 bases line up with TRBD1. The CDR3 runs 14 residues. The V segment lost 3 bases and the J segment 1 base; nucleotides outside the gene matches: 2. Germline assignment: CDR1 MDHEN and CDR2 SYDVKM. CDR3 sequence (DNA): TGTGCCAGCAGTTTTTGGGACAGGTCCTACGAGCAGTACTTC. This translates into CASSFWDRSYEQYF.

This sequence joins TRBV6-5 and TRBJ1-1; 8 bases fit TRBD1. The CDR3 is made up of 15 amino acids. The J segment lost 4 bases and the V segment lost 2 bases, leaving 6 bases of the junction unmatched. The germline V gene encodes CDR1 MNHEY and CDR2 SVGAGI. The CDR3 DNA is TGTGCCAGCAGTTACGCAGGGGGCGGCGGCACTGAAGCTTTCTTT. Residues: CASSYAGGGGTEAFF.

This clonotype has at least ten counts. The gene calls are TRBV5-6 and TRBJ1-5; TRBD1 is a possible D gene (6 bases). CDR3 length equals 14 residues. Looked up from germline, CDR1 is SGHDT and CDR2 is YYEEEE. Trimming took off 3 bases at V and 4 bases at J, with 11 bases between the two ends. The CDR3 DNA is TGTGCCAGCAGCTCGGGACAAACTAATCAGCCCCAGCATTTT. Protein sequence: CASSSGQTNQPQHF. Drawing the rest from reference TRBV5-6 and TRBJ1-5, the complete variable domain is DAGVTQSPTHLIKTRGQQVTLRCSPKSGHDTVSWYQQALGQGPQFIFQYYEEEERQRGNFPDRFSGHQFPNYSSELNVNALLLGDSALYLCASSSGQTNQPQHFGDGTRLSIL.

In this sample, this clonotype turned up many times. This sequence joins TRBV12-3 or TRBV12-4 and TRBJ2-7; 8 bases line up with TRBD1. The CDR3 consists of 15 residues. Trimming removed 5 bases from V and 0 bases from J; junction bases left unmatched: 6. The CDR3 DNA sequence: TGTGCCAGCAGTCATCCGGGACAGGTCTCCTACGAGCAGTACTTC. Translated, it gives CASSHPGQVSYEQYF.

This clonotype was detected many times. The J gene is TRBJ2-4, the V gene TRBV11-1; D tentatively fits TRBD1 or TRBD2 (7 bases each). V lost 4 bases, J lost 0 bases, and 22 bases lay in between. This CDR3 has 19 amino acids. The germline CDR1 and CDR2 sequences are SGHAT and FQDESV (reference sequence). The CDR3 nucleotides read TGTGCCAGCAGCTCATCGCCGACCCAGGGGGGGAGAGCCAAAAACATTCAGTACTTC. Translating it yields CASSSSPTQGGRAKNIQYF.

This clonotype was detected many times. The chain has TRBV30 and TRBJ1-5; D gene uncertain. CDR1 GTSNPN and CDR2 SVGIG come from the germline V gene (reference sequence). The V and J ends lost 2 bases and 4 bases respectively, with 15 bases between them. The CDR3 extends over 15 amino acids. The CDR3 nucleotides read TGTGCCTGGAGTCCCCCTTTAAAAGGGAATCAGCCCCAGCATTTT. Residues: CAWSPPLKGNQPQHF.

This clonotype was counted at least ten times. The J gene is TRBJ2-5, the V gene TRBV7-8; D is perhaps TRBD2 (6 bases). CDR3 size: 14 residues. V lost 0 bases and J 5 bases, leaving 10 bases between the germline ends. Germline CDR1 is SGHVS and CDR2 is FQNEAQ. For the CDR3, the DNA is TGTGCCAGCAGCTTAGCGTCCAGCGGGGAGACCCAGTACTTC. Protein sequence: CASSLASSGETQYF.

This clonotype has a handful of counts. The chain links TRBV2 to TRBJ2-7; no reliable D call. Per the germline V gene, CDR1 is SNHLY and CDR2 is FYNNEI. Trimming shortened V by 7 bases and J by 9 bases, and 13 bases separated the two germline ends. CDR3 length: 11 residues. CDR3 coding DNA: TGTGCCAGCACCAAAGAAATCTGGCAGTACTTC. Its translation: CASTKEIWQYF. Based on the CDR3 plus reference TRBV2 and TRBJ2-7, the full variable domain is EPEVTQTPSHQVTQMGQEVILRCVPISNHLYFYWYRQILGQKVEFLVSFYNNEISEKSEIFDDQFSVERPDGSNFTLKIRSTKLEDSAMYFCASTKEIWQYFGPGTRLTVT.

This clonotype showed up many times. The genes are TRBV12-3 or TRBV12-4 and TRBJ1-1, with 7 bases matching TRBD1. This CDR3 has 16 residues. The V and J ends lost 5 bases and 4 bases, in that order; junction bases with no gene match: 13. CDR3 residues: CASSPPGQRRSTEAFF. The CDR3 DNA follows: TGTGCCAGCAGTCCCCCGGGACAGAGGCGAAGCACTGAAGCTTTCTTT.

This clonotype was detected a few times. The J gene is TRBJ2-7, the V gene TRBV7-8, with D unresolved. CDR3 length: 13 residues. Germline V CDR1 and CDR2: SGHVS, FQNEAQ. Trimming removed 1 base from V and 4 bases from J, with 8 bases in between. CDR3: CASSLGRQYEQYF. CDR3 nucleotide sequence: TGTGCCAGCAGCTTAGGTCGTCAATACGAGCAGTACTTC.

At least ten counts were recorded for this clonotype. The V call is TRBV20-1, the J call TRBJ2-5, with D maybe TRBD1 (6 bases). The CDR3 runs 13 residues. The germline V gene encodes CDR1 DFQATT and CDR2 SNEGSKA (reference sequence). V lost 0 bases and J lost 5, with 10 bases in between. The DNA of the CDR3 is TGCAGTGCTAGAGATAAAACAGGGGAGACCCAGTACTTC. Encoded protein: CSARDKTGETQYF.

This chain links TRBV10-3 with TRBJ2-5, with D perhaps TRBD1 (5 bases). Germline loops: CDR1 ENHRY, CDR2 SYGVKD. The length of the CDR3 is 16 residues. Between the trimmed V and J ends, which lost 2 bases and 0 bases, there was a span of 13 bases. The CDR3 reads CAISENQGRHQETQYF. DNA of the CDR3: TGTGCCATCAGTGAGAATCAGGGAAGACACCAAGAGACCCAGTACTTC.

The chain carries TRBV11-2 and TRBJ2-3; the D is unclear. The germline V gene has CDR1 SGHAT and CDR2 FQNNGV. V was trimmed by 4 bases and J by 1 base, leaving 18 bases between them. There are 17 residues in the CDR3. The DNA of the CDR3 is TGTGCCAGCAGCTGGTTAGAGAACGAACCTGGCACAGATACGCAGTATTTT. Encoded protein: CASSWLENEPGTDTQYF.

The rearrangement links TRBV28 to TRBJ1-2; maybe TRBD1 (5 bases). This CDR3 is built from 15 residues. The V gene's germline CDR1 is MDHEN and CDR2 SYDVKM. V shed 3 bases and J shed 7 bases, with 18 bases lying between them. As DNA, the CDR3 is TGTGCCAGCAGTTTTGGGACCCGAGGGGTGGGTGGCTACACCTTC. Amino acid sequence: CASSFGTRGVGGYTF.

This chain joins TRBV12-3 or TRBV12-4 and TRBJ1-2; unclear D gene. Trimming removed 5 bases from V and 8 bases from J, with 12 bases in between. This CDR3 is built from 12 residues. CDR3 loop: CASSPMGRGYTF. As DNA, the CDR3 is TGTGCCAGCAGTCCCATGGGGAGAGGCTACACCTTC.

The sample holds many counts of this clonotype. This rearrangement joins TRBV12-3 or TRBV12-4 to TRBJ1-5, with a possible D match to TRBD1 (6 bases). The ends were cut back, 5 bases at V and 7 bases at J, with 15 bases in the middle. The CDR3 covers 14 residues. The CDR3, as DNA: TGTGCCAGCAGTGTACAGGGTCCAGGGCAGCCCCAGCATTTT. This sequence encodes CASSVQGPGQPQHF.

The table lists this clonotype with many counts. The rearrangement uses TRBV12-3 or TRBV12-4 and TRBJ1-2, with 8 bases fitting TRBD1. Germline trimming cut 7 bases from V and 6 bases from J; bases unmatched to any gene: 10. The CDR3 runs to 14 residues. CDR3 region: CASTLTGVMNGYTF. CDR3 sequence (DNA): TGTGCCAGCACTCTGACAGGGGTAATGAATGGCTACACCTTC.

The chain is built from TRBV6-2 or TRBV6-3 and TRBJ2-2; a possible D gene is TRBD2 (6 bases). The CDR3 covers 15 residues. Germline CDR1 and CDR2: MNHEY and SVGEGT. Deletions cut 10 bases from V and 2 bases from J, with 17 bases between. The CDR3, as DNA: TGTGCCAATTCCCCGAGGCGGGACAACACCGGGGAGCTGTTTTTT. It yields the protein CANSPRRDNTGELFF.

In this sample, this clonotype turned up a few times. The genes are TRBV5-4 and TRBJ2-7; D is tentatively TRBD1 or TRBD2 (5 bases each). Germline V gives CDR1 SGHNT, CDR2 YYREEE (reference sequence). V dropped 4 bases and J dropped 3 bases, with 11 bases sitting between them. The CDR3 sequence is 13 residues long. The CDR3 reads CASSLRDDYEQYF. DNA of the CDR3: TGTGCCAGCAGCCTACGGGACGACTACGAGCAGTACTTC.

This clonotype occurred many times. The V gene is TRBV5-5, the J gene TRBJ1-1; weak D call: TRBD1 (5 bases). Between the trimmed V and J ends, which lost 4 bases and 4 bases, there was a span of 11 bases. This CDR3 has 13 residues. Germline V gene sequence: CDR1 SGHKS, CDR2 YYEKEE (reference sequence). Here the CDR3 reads CASSGAPGTEAFF. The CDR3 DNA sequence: TGTGCCAGCAGCGGGGCTCCTGGCACTGAAGCTTTCTTT. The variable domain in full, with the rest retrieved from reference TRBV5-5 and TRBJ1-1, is DAGVTQSPTHLIKTRGQQVTLRCSPISGHKSVSWYQQVLGQGPQFIFQYYEKEERGRGNFPDRFSARQFPNYSSELNVNALLLGDSALYLCASSGAPGTEAFFGQGTRLTVV.

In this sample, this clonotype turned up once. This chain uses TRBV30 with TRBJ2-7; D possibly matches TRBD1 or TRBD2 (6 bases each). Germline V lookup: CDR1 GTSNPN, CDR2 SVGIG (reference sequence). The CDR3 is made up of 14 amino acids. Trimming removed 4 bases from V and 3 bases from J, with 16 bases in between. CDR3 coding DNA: TGTGCCTGGAAGAGGGGGGCAGGGTACTACGAGCAGTACTTC. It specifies CAWKRGAGYYEQYF.

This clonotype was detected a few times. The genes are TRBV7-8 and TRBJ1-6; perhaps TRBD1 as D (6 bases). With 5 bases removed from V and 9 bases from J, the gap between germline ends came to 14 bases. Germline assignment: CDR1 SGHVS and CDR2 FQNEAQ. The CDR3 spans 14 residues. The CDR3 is CASSPRGAGSPLHF. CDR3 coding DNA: TGTGCCAGCAGCCCTCGGGGGGCAGGTTCACCCCTCCACTTT.

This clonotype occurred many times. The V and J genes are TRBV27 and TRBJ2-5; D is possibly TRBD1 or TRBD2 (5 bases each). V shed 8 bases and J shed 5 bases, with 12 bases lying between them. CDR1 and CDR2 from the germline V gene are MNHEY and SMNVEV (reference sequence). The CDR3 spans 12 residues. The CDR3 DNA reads TGTGCCAGCGGAATTGAGGGGGAGACCCAGTACTTC. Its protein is CASGIEGETQYF.

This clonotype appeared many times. The chain's CDR3 is CASAERQVTEAFF. In nucleotides, the CDR3 is TGTGCCAGCGCGGAACGACAGGTCACTGAAGCTTTCTTT. The chain employs TRBV2 and TRBJ1-1, with D possibly matching TRBD1 (6 bases). Per the germline V gene, CDR1 is SNHLY and CDR2 is FYNNEI. The CDR3 extends over 13 amino acids. The V gene lost 8 bases and the J gene lost 4 bases, with 14 bases spanning the gap.

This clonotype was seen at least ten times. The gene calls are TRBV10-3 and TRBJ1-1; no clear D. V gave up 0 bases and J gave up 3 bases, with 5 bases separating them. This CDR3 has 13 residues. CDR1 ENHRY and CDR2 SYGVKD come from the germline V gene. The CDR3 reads CAISESRDTEAFF. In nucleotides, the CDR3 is TGTGCCATCAGTGAGTCCCGGGACACTGAAGCTTTCTTT.